The rows below give T cell receptor beta chains drawn from one sample of a study of T cell responses to AZD1222 COVID-19 vaccine. Produced via immunoSEQ multiplex PCR; TCRdb's table is partial and in-frame only. The repertoire consists of more than 80,000 clones, with roughly 87% occurring once and the leading ten covering less than 9.5%. Sequencing used peripheral blood, obtained 28 days after the second AZD1222 dose. The receptor set was obtained from an adult who received the AZD1222 COVID-19 vaccine. Both conserved end residues are part of each CDR3. A D gene is named only where the DNA matches it firmly. Clone size is stated in some rows and not others, as once, few, many or a class when expanded.

clone size: -; V gene: TRBV7-3; J gene: TRBJ2-2; D gene: TRBD2; CDR3 protein: CASSSIAGDGELFF; CDR3 DNA: TGTGCCAGCAGCTCTATAGCGGGGGACGGGGAGCTGTTTTTT
clone size: -; V gene: TRBV5-4; J gene: TRBJ1-5; D gene: TRBD1; CDR3 protein: CASSSDRAGPQHF; CDR3 DNA: TGTGCCAGCAGCTCGGACAGGGCGGGGCCCCAGCATTTT
clone size: -; V gene: TRBV5-1; J gene: TRBJ1-5; D gene: TRBD1; CDR3 protein: CASSPDPRTGDQPQHF; CDR3 DNA: TGCGCCAGCAGCCCCGACCCTAGGACAGGGGATCAGCCCCAGCATTTT
clone size: -; V gene: TRBV12-3/TRBV12-4; J gene: TRBJ2-7; D gene: -; CDR3 protein: CASSPGDSYEQYF; CDR3 DNA: TGTGCCAGCTCTCCCGGGGATTCCTACGAGCAGTACTTC
clone size: -; V gene: TRBV3-1/TRBV3-2; J gene: TRBJ1-2; D gene: -; CDR3 protein: CASSQGIGRGTVGYTF; CDR3 DNA: TGTGCCAGCAGCCAAGGGATTGGCAGGGGAACGGTTGGCTACACCTTC
clone size: -; V gene: TRBV5-6; J gene: TRBJ1-4; D gene: -; CDR3 protein: CASSPRGTHNEKLFF; CDR3 DNA: TGTGCCAGCAGCCCGCGGGGGACGCATAATGAAAAACTGTTTTTT
clone size: -; V gene: TRBV5-8; J gene: TRBJ1-2; D gene: -; CDR3 protein: CASRTGFYGYTF; CDR3 DNA: TGTGCCAGCAGGACAGGTTTCTATGGCTACACCTTC
clone size: -; V gene: TRBV6-5; J gene: TRBJ2-1; D gene: TRBD2; CDR3 protein: CASSYSGTSARPEQFF; CDR3 DNA: TGTGCCAGCAGTTACTCCGGGACTAGCGCCCGCCCAGAGCAGTTCTTC
clone size: -; V gene: TRBV5-1; J gene: TRBJ2-3; D gene: TRBD1; CDR3 protein: CASSPDRGTSTDTQYF; CDR3 DNA: TGCGCCAGCAGCCCGGACAGGGGTACTAGCACAGATACGCAGTATTTT
clone size: -; V gene: TRBV7-9; J gene: TRBJ2-1; D gene: -; CDR3 protein: CASSTFRQDSSYNEQFF; CDR3 DNA: TGTGCCAGCAGCACCTTTCGACAGGACAGCTCCTACAATGAGCAGTTCTTC
clone size: -; V gene: TRBV6-2/TRBV6-3; J gene: TRBJ1-5; D gene: TRBD1; CDR3 protein: CASSVQGGVQPQHF; CDR3 DNA: TGTGCCAGCAGTGTACAGGGGGGAGTTCAGCCCCAGCATTTT
clone size: few; V gene: TRBV2; J gene: TRBJ2-1; D gene: TRBD2; CDR3 protein: CASSEHSGGASYNEQFF; CDR3 DNA: TGTGCCAGCAGTGAACATAGCGGGGGGGCTTCTTACAATGAGCAGTTCTTC
clone size: -; V gene: TRBV24-1; J gene: TRBJ2-3; D gene: TRBD1; CDR3 protein: CATSDTGTGSTDTQYF; CDR3 DNA: TGTGCCACCAGTGATACCGGGACAGGGAGCACAGATACGCAGTATTTT
clone size: -; V gene: TRBV7-9; J gene: TRBJ1-1; D gene: -; CDR3 protein: CASSLASPGYTEAFF; CDR3 DNA: TGTGCCAGCAGCTTAGCCTCCCCGGGGTACACTGAAGCTTTCTTT
clone size: -; V gene: TRBV9; J gene: TRBJ1-3; D gene: -; CDR3 protein: CASSPRQGAGNTIYF; CDR3 DNA: TGTGCCAGCAGCCCCCGGCAGGGAGCTGGAAACACCATATATTTT
clone size: -; V gene: TRBV3-1/TRBV3-2; J gene: TRBJ1-4; D gene: -; CDR3 protein: CASSQGQPTTNEKLFF; CDR3 DNA: TGTGCCAGCAGCCAAGGTCAGCCTACAACTAATGAAAAACTGTTTTTT
clone size: -; V gene: TRBV7-3; J gene: TRBJ2-3; D gene: -; CDR3 protein: CASSPTRNTDTQYF; CDR3 DNA: TGTGCCAGCAGCCCAACAAGGAACACAGATACGCAGTATTTT
clone size: -; V gene: TRBV5-1; J gene: TRBJ1-3; D gene: -; CDR3 protein: CASSLDGAGSGNTIYF; CDR3 DNA: TGCGCCAGCAGCTTGGATGGTGCGGGATCTGGAAACACCATATATTTT
clone size: -; V gene: TRBV9; J gene: TRBJ2-7; D gene: TRBD2; CDR3 protein: CASASGGSTSSYEQYF; CDR3 DNA: TGTGCCAGCGCTAGCGGGGGTTCCACGAGCTCCTACGAGCAGTACTTC